The 21 T cell receptor beta chains in this list originate from one sample, sequenced in a study of tumor and adjacent non-tumor tissue in lung cancer. No cell sorting was done before RNA was extracted from the tissue. More than 3 cm separated this lung sample from the edge of the tumor. TCRbeta libraries were built with three rounds of nested PCR, modified from ARM-PCR. TCRdb reprocessed the multiplex PCR reads via MiXCR and lists one record per CDR3 protein. The sample lists 100,000 or so distinct CDR3 sequences; 80% were seen once. The sample comprised distant non-tumor lung tissue. Receptors were obtained from a man aged 60-69 years with small cell lung cancer.

With regard to this clonotype: In this CDR3 the conserved last residue, phenylalanine or tryptophan, is missing, so a read error is likely. The J gene is TRBJ2-3, the V gene TRBV11-3; TRBD2 aligns across 9 bases. CDR1 and CDR2 from the germline V gene are SGHNT and YENEEA. The CDR3 is made up of 14 amino acids. The CDR3 coding sequence is TGTGGCAGCGGGCAGCGGGAGGAGTGGGATACGCAGTATTCT. Protein sequence: CGSGQREEWDTQYS.

On this clonotype itself: At one of its ends the junction is not consistent with the germline gene, which may arise from a read error. The chain employs TRBV20-1 and TRBJ1-5; D is undetermined. CDR1 DFQATT and CDR2 SNEGSKA come from the germline V gene (reference sequence). CDR3 length: 14 residues. The CDR3 DNA reads TGCATTGCCAAAACGGCAAGGGTGGATCAGTCCCAGCATTTT. Its protein is CIAKTARVDQSQHF.

As concerns this clonotype: Relative to the germline gene, one junction end is altered; a read error may explain this. V is TRBV20-1 and J is TRBJ1-1; perhaps TRBD1 as D (5 bases). From germline, CDR1 is DFQATT and CDR2 SNEGSKA (reference sequence). This CDR3 has 18 residues. CDR3 sequence (DNA): TGCATTGCTAGGGATCTCTACTGGGGCGGAGGAGGGAACACTGAAGCTTTCTTT. Protein: CIARDLYWGGGGNTEAFF.

This clonotype was observed at least ten times. The chain links TRBV24-1 to TRBJ2-3; unclear D gene. Trimming cost V 2 bases and J 8 bases, with 13 bases left between them. CDR3 length equals 14 residues. Germline assignment: CDR1 KGHDR and CDR2 SFDVKD. CDR3 bases: TGTGCCACCAGTGATTCTCGACGGGCAGGTACGCAGTATTTT. Translation gives CATSDSRRAGTQYF.

The genes are TRBV11-2 and TRBJ2-4; 8 nucleotides line up with TRBD1. The CDR3 contains 15 residues. After removal of 0 bases from V and 9 bases from J, the junction contained 7 bases not matched to a gene. CDR1 and CDR2 from the germline V gene are SGHAT and FQNNGV. The CDR3 sequence: CASSLDPGGTTIQYF. For the CDR3, the DNA is TGTGCCAGCAGCTTAGATCCAGGGGGCACAACCATTCAGTACTTC.

This clonotype was seen many times. This chain links TRBV13 with TRBJ2-7; 10 bases match TRBD2. Germline values: CDR1 PRHDT, CDR2 FYEKMQ (reference sequence). CDR3 length equals 16 residues. V dropped 3 bases and J dropped 6; count of bases not matched to a gene: 11. Written as DNA, the CDR3 is TGTGCCAGCAGCTTTGGAGGGCTAGCGGGAGCCGGCGAGCAGTACTTC. This encodes CASSFGGLAGAGEQYF.

The gene calls are TRBV29-1 and TRBJ2-7, with D possibly being TRBD1 (6 bases). The CDR3 spans 12 residues. Germline V lookup: CDR1 SQVTM, CDR2 ANQGSEA. The CDR3: CSARDTSYDQYV. CDR3 sequence (DNA): TGTAGTGCCCGGGACACCTCCTACGACCAGTACGTC.

The chain employs TRBV6-2 or TRBV6-3 and TRBJ2-3; 7 nucleotides line up with TRBD2. V was clipped by 11 bases and J by 2 bases; unmatched bases: 10. Germline CDR1 and CDR2: MNHEY and SVGEGT. This CDR3 spans 14 amino acids. The CDR3 DNA sequence: TGTGCCGCTGGACTAGAGGAGTCCACAGATACGCAGTATTTT. Its translation: CAAGLEESTDTQYF.

This chain connects TRBV4-1 to TRBJ2-1; 7 bases align to TRBD2. The CDR3 extends over 16 amino acids. CDR1 and CDR2 from the germline V gene are MGHRA and YSYEKL. DNA of the CDR3: TGCGTCAGTAGCCAAGACGCGGGAGCATCCTACAATGAGCAGTTCTTC. This encodes CVSSQDAGASYNEQFF.

The gene calls are TRBV18 and TRBJ1-1; TRBD1 is a possible D gene (6 bases). V was trimmed by 6 bases and J by 7 bases, leaving 27 bases between them. Per germline, CDR1 KGHSH and CDR2 LQKENI. The CDR3 is 17 residues long. CDR3 loop: CASSRGTGQGRSNEAFF. CDR3 DNA: TGTGCCAGCTCCCGCGGAACAGGGCAGGGTCGAAGCAATGAAGCTTTCTTT.

Regarding this clonotype: The junction departs from the called germline gene at one end, perhaps through a read error. The chain uses TRBV6-5 and TRBJ2-1, with no clear D. Germline assignment: CDR1 MNHEY and CDR2 SVGAGI. The CDR3 is 15 residues long. The CDR3 reads CASGYSGGVGNEQFF. Here the CDR3 DNA reads TGTGCCAGCGGTTACTCTGGTGGAGTGGGTAATGAGCAGTTCTTT.

Regarding this clonotype: A much larger clone is a single base away; this may be a read error. The chain joins TRBV24-1 to TRBJ1-5; D call uncertain. V was cut by 4 bases and J by 5 bases, with 14 bases left in between. The germline CDR1 and CDR2 sequences are KGHDR and SFDVKD. The CDR3 is 15 amino acids. CDR3 in DNA: TGTGCCACCAGTGAGGAGTTTCAAGCAGATCAGCCCCAGCATTTT. Its protein product is CATSEEFQADQPQHF.

Comment on this clonotype: This CDR3 fails to terminate in the conserved phenylalanine or tryptophan, so it likely reflects a read error. The chain combines TRBV11-2 with TRBJ2-5; 9 bases line up with TRBD2. The CDR3 is 15 amino acids. CDR1 SGHAT and CDR2 FQNNGV come from the germline V gene. The CDR3 sequence is CASSSRLAALEAQYS. DNA of the CDR3: TGTGCCAGCAGCTCGCGACTAGCGGCCCTAGAGGCCCAGTACTCC.

Only one count was recorded for this clonotype. The V and J genes are TRBV12-5 and TRBJ2-1, with D perhaps matching TRBD2 (6 bases). Germline V gene data show CDR1 as LGHNT and CDR2 as FRNRAP. V lost 0 bases and J 9 bases, leaving 12 bases between the germline ends. CDR3 size: 14 residues. The CDR3: CASGLVTSSGEQFF. The CDR3 bases are TGTGCTAGTGGTTTGGTTACTAGCTCGGGTGAGCAGTTCTTC.

As regards this clonotype: The junction shows a germline mismatch at one end, possibly a read error. J is TRBJ2-3 and V is TRBV6-5; 8 bases are shared with TRBD2. This CDR3 is 19 amino acids long. In germline, CDR1 is MNHEY, CDR2 SVGAGI. CDR3 sequence: CVSSARVPTGTSRIDTQYF. CDR3 DNA: TGTGTCAGCAGTGCCCGGGTCCCAACTGGGACTAGTAGGATAGATACGCAGTATTTT.

The table lists this clonotype with a count of one. One end of the junction varies from germline; a read error may be responsible. This chain links TRBV11-2 with TRBJ2-1, with TRBD1 matching over 8 bases. CDR1 is SGHAT and CDR2 is FQNNGV in the germline V gene. There are 15 residues in the CDR3. The CDR3 here is CASSLGGQGQNEQFF. CDR3 nucleotide sequence: TGTGCCAGTAGCTTAGGAGGACAGGGCCAGAATGAGCAGTTCTTC.

Turning to this clonotype: In this CDR3 the conserved last residue, phenylalanine or tryptophan, is missing, so a read error is likely. V and J are TRBV11-3 and TRBJ1-2, with D unresolved. V was trimmed by 3 bases and J by 0 bases, leaving 11 bases between them. The CDR3 is 15 residues long. Germline CDR1 reads SGHNT; CDR2 reads YENEEA. The CDR3 loop is CASSFSERPNYGYTL. CDR3 nucleotides: TGTGCCAGCAGCTTCTCGGAAAGACCTAACTATGGCTACACCCTC.

A word on this clonotype: Mismatch with germline at one junction end may stem from a read error. The chain joins TRBV11-2 to TRBJ2-5; TRBD2 might be the D (6 bases). This CDR3 region has 15 residues. Germline V CDR1 and CDR2: SGHAT, FQNNGV. The CDR3 sequence is CASKSRLAVLEAQYF. CDR3 DNA sequence: TGTGCCAGCAAGTCGCGATTAGCGGTCCTAGAGGCCCAGTACTTC.

This clonotype was seen many times. The genes are TRBV4-2 and TRBJ1-2; D is possibly TRBD1 (5 bases). The germline V gene has CDR1 LGHNA and CDR2 YNFKEQ. V dropped 0 bases and J dropped 5 bases, with 13 bases sitting between them. This CDR3 is built from 15 residues. The CDR3 loop is CASSQDLDSNYGYTF. CDR3 nucleotide sequence: TGTGCCAGCAGCCAAGACCTCGACAGCAATTATGGCTACACCTTC.

In its sample, this clonotype ranks as medium-sized. This chain links TRBV5-1 with TRBJ2-1; 8 positions agree with TRBD2. V trimming: 4 bases; J trimming: 4 bases; junction bases outside the gene matches: 13. The CDR3 consists of 17 residues. Germline CDR1 reads SGHRS; CDR2 reads YFSETQ. CDR3 amino acids: CASSTGERLAGYNEQFF. CDR3 coding DNA: TGCGCCAGCAGCACTGGGGAACGGCTAGCGGGTTACAATGAGCAGTTCTTC.

This clonotype was recorded once. Possible read error: a much larger clone is one base away. V and J are TRBV5-1 and TRBJ1-5; a weak D match, TRBD1 (5 bases). This CDR3 has 12 residues. Germline V gene lookup returns CDR1 SGHRS and CDR2 YFSETQ. CDR3 in amino acids: CASRDSNQPQQF. CDR3 coding DNA: TGCGCCAGCAGAGACAGCAATCAGCCCCAGCAATTT. Variable domain in full (rest from reference TRBV5-1 and TRBJ1-5): KAGVTQTPRYLIKTRGQQVTLSCSPISGHRSVSWYQQTPGQGLQFLFEYFSETQRNKGNFPGRFSGRQFSNSRSEMNVSTLELGDSALYLCASRDSNQPQQFGDGTRLSIL.